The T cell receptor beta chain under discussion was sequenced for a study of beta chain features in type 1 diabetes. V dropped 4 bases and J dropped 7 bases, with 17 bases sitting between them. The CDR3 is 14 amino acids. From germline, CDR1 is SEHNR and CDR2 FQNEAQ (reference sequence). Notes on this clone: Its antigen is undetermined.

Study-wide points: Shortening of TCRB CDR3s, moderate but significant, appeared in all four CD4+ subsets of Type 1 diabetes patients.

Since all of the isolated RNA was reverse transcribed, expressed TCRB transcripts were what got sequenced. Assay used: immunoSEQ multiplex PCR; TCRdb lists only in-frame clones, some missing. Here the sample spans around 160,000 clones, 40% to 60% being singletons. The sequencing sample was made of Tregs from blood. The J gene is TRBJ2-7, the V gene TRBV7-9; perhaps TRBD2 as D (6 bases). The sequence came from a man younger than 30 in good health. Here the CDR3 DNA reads TGTGCCAGCAGCTCCCAGGGACTTGACCTTGAGCAGTACTTC. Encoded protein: CASSSQGLDLEQYF.